Listed below are T cell receptor beta chains from one sample, sequenced in a study of identical twins. MiXCR was run by TCRdb on the 5' RACE reads, yielding one entry per CDR3 protein. The table has about 660,000 distinct CDR3 sequences, over 8.5% seen once; the top ten hold 0.75% to 1%. These same data were also listed under a study on yellow fever vaccine responses in identical twins.

The sequenced material came from PBMCs. The receptors were gathered from a woman aged 18-35 years in good health. Each CDR3 is given with its conserved first and last residue. The D gene is left open where the match is weak. Clone size appears in some rows only: once, few, many, or a class for an expanded clone.

D gene: .; V gene: TRBV6-1; J gene: TRBJ2-2; clone size: many; CDR3 DNA: TGTGCCAGCAGCATAGTGGAGGGGGGTCTCACCGGGGAGCTGTTTTTT; CDR3 protein: CASSIVEGGLTGELFF
D gene: TRBD1; V gene: TRBV20-1; J gene: TRBJ2-7; clone size: many; CDR3 DNA: TGCAGTGCTAGAGGTGGACAGGCTTCTGTGGAGCAGTACTTC; CDR3 protein: CSARGGQASVEQYF
D gene: TRBD2; V gene: TRBV27; J gene: TRBJ2-3; clone size: few; CDR3 DNA: TGTGCCAGCAGTTTATTTGCGGGGGGGCGCGATACGCAGTATTTT; CDR3 protein: CASSLFAGGRDTQYF
D gene: .; V gene: TRBV11-2; J gene: TRBJ2-7; clone size: .; CDR3 DNA: TGTGCCAGCAGCTTTCGGATAGGGGACGAGCAGTACTTC; CDR3 protein: CASSFRIGDEQYF
D gene: .; V gene: TRBV7-9; J gene: TRBJ1-3; clone size: few; CDR3 DNA: TGTGCCAGCAGCTTAGCTGGGGAGAGCCTCTCTGGAAACACCATATATTTT; CDR3 protein: CASSLAGESLSGNTIYF
D gene: TRBD1; V gene: TRBV4-3; J gene: TRBJ2-4; clone size: .; CDR3 DNA: TGCGCCAGCAGCCACTTGGGGGACAGGGGGCGCGAGGACATTCAGTACTTC; CDR3 protein: CASSHLGDRGREDIQYF
D gene: .; V gene: TRBV10-3; J gene: TRBJ2-7; clone size: .; CDR3 DNA: TGTGCCACCGCCGCGGACAAAGCCTACGAGCAGTACTTC; CDR3 protein: CATAADKAYEQYF
D gene: TRBD1; V gene: TRBV29-1; J gene: TRBJ2-1; clone size: .; CDR3 DNA: TGCAGCGTACCCGACCGGGACAGGGATTGGTATGAGCAGTTCTTC; CDR3 protein: CSVPDRDRDWYEQFF
D gene: TRBD1; V gene: TRBV28; J gene: TRBJ2-7; clone size: few; CDR3 DNA: TGTGCCAGCAGTCACTCCCGGGACAGGGAGAGAAGCTACGAGCAGTACTTC; CDR3 protein: CASSHSRDRERSYEQYF
D gene: TRBD1; V gene: TRBV6-2/TRBV6-3; J gene: TRBJ2-2; clone size: .; CDR3 DNA: TGTGCCCACGGGGCCCCGAACAGGGGGAAAACCGGGGAGCTGTTTTTT; CDR3 protein: CAHGAPNRGKTGELFF
D gene: .; V gene: TRBV6-2/TRBV6-3; J gene: TRBJ2-7; clone size: .; CDR3 DNA: TGTGCCAGCCAAGGGGCAGGGTACTCCTACGAGCAGTACTTC; CDR3 protein: CASQGAGYSYEQYF
D gene: TRBD1; V gene: TRBV29-1; J gene: TRBJ2-5; clone size: many; CDR3 DNA: TGCAGCGTTGTCCCAGGGGGCGCGTCAGAGACCCAGTACTTC; CDR3 protein: CSVVPGGASETQYF
D gene: TRBD1; V gene: TRBV5-1; J gene: TRBJ2-3; clone size: .; CDR3 DNA: TGCGCCAGCAGCTTAACAGGGGGGCAGGGAGATACGCAGTATTTT; CDR3 protein: CASSLTGGQGDTQYF
D gene: .; V gene: TRBV4-1; J gene: TRBJ2-1; clone size: .; CDR3 DNA: TGCGCCAGCAGCCAGCAGGGTCCAGTTGAGCAGTTCTTC; CDR3 protein: CASSQQGPVEQFF
D gene: .; V gene: TRBV20-1; J gene: TRBJ2-7; clone size: many; CDR3 DNA: TGCAGTGCTAGAGATCGGCAGGCCTACGAGCAGTACTTC; CDR3 protein: CSARDRQAYEQYF
D gene: TRBD1; V gene: TRBV7-3; J gene: TRBJ1-1; clone size: .; CDR3 DNA: TGTGCCAGCAGTCATACAGGGGCTGAAGCTTTCTTT; CDR3 protein: CASSHTGAEAFF
D gene: .; V gene: TRBV7-2; J gene: TRBJ2-1; clone size: many; CDR3 DNA: TGTGCCAGCAGCTTAGATGGCGGCGTCATGTATGAGCAGTTCTTC; CDR3 protein: CASSLDGGVMYEQFF
D gene: TRBD1; V gene: TRBV6-2/TRBV6-3; J gene: TRBJ2-1; clone size: many; CDR3 DNA: TGTGCCAGCCCCGGGACAGGGTATCGAGAGCAGTTCTTC; CDR3 protein: CASPGTGYREQFF
D gene: .; V gene: TRBV24-1; J gene: TRBJ1-2; clone size: few; CDR3 DNA: TGTGCCACCAGTGATTTGTCAGATGGCTACACCTTC; CDR3 protein: CATSDLSDGYTF
D gene: TRBD2; V gene: TRBV7-9; J gene: TRBJ2-7; clone size: .; CDR3 DNA: TGTGCCATAAACGAGGGAGGGGCGGTTTCCTACGAGCAGTACTTC; CDR3 protein: CAINEGGAVSYEQYF
D gene: TRBD1; V gene: TRBV24-1; J gene: TRBJ2-2; clone size: .; CDR3 DNA: TGTGCCACCAGTGATACAGGGGTTCCAAACACCGGGGAGCTGTTTTTT; CDR3 protein: CATSDTGVPNTGELFF
D gene: .; V gene: TRBV6-6; J gene: TRBJ1-2; clone size: many; CDR3 DNA: TGTGCCAGCAGTTTTCCGAACTATGGCTACACCTTC; CDR3 protein: CASSFPNYGYTF
D gene: .; V gene: TRBV6-1; J gene: TRBJ1-6; clone size: few; CDR3 DNA: TGTGCCAGCGGGGAGCCACAGGTACCCCTCCACTTT; CDR3 protein: CASGEPQVPLHF
D gene: .; V gene: TRBV7-2; J gene: TRBJ1-1; clone size: many; CDR3 DNA: TGTGCCAGCAGCTCCGTGGACAGGAACACTGAAGCTTTCTTT; CDR3 protein: CASSSVDRNTEAFF
D gene: .; V gene: TRBV7-2; J gene: TRBJ2-1; clone size: .; CDR3 DNA: TGTGCCAGCAGCTTCTCCAGGGACTCCTACAATGAGCAGTTCTTC; CDR3 protein: CASSFSRDSYNEQFF
D gene: .; V gene: TRBV7-9; J gene: TRBJ1-1; clone size: few; CDR3 DNA: TGTGCCAGCACCTCCGATGGGGGGACGGACACTGAAGCTTTCTTT; CDR3 protein: CASTSDGGTDTEAFF